The present entry profiles one T cell receptor (beta chain) with its context. Original handling: Nucleated cell number was recorded as an estimate derived from reference gene primer amplification. Assay used: immunoSEQ multiplex PCR; TCRdb lists only in-frame clones, some missing. From that table come the V and J calls and clone size; the DNA was used to work out D and trimming. The sample lists a few hundred thousand clones; about 89% were seen once. Germline CDR1 SGHRS, CDR2 YFSETQ. Trimming pared 1 base from V and 0 bases from J, leaving 11 bases between. This CDR3 is 16 amino acids long. The data were obtained in a study of blood T cell repertoires in COVID-19. Looking at the study overall: Some COVID-19 samples were acute and others convalescent; all came from the United States, Italy and Spain. From T cells, B-cell-depleted T cells, or PBMCs came the material, which was cDNA or gDNA.

This receptor was identified in a man aged 40-49 years who had recovered from COVID-19. Material for sequencing was peripheral blood. V and J are TRBV5-1 and TRBJ1-3; a weak D match, TRBD1 (6 bases). This CDR3 is CASSLRTDLSGNTIYF. The CDR3 nucleotides read TGCGCCAGCAGCTTGAGGACAGACCTCTCTGGAAACACCATATATTTT.